These 29 T cell receptor beta chains share one sample of origin, sequenced in a study of blood T cell repertoires in COVID-19. The method was immunoSEQ multiplex PCR; TCRdb's version includes in-frame clones alone and lacks a portion of them. The repertoire holds tens of thousands of clones, with roughly 83% as singletons. The material sequenced was peripheral blood. These receptors came from a man aged 80 or over with active or convalescent COVID-19.

This chain joins TRBV7-6 and TRBJ1-4; no clear D. V was pared by 1 base and J by 5 bases, with 8 bases between. This CDR3 has 14 amino acids. The germline V gene has CDR1 SGHVS and CDR2 FNYEAQ. As DNA, the CDR3 is TGTGCCAGCAGCTTAGTCGGCGGAAATGAAAAACTGTTTTTT. The encoded protein is CASSLVGGNEKLFF. The full variable domain, with the rest looked up from reference TRBV7-6 and TRBJ1-4, is GAGVSQSPRYKVTKRGQDVALRCDPISGHVSLYWYRQALGQGPEFLTYFNYEAQQDKSGLPNDRFSAERPEGSISTLTIQRTEQRDSAMYRCASSLVGGNEKLFFGSGTQLSVL.

The chain uses TRBV18 and TRBJ2-1, with D perhaps matching TRBD2 (5 bases). Germline CDR1 and CDR2: KGHSH and LQKENI. V was pared by 3 bases and J by 6 bases, with 12 bases between. This CDR3 has 14 residues. The CDR3 loop reads CASSPRTSANEQFF. CDR3 DNA sequence: TGTGCCAGCTCACCGCGAACTAGTGCCAATGAGCAGTTCTTC.

The chain couples TRBV30 to TRBJ1-2; D is undetermined. The CDR3 covers 14 residues. Between the trimmed V and J ends, which lost 5 bases and 8 bases, there was a span of 21 bases. Per the germline V gene, CDR1 is GTSNPN and CDR2 is SVGIG (reference sequence). The CDR3: CAWDHPGSARGYTF. CDR3 in DNA: TGTGCCTGGGATCACCCTGGATCCGCTAGAGGCTACACCTTC.

The chain has TRBV20-1 and TRBJ2-7, with 10 bases identical to TRBD2. The CDR3 is 15 amino acids. V gave up 3 bases and J gave up 5 bases; unmatched junction bases: 10. Germline V gene lookup returns CDR1 DFQATT and CDR2 SNEGSKA (reference sequence). The CDR3 coding sequence is TGCAGTGCTAGTCGTCTAGCGGGAGACGTCGACGAGCAGTACTTC. Translation: CSASRLAGDVDEQYF.

The rearrangement joins TRBV29-1 to TRBJ2-3; 8 nucleotides agree with TRBD2. Germline CDR1 and CDR2: SQVTM and ANQGSEA. V trimming: 1 base; J trimming: 1 base; junction bases outside the gene matches: 1. The CDR3 covers 14 residues. As DNA, the CDR3 is TGCAGCGTTGAAGGTAGCGGGGGCACAGATACGCAGTATTTT. Translation gives CSVEGSGGTDTQYF.

The chain is built from TRBV25-1 and TRBJ1-2, with 10 bases matching TRBD1. The CDR3 loop spans 14 amino acids. V gave up 4 bases and J gave up 6 bases; unmatched junction bases: 5. CDR1 and CDR2 from the germline V gene are MGHDK and SYGVNS. This CDR3 reads CASSGRGTGDGYTF. CDR3 DNA sequence: TGTGCCAGCAGTGGGAGAGGGACAGGGGATGGCTACACCTTC.

This chain uses TRBV28 with TRBJ1-1; perhaps TRBD1 as D (6 bases). This CDR3 is built from 16 residues. V lost 5 bases and J lost 4, with 20 bases in between. The germline V gene has CDR1 MDHEN and CDR2 SYDVKM. CDR3 protein: CASSLPVGAGGTEAFF. In DNA form, the CDR3 reads TGTGCCAGCAGTCTGCCCGTGGGGGCGGGTGGCACTGAAGCTTTCTTT.

The chain is built from TRBV7-6 and TRBJ2-5, with 8 bases aligning to TRBD1. V dropped 4 bases and J dropped 5; count of bases not matched to a gene: 12. Per germline, CDR1 SGHVS and CDR2 FNYEAQ. The CDR3 consists of 16 residues. Written as DNA, the CDR3 is TGTGCCAGCAGCTCAATACCCAGGGGGCGCGGGGAGACCCAGTACTTC. Translated: CASSSIPRGRGETQYF.

This chain uses TRBV11-2 with TRBJ2-3; 9 positions agree with TRBD2. The CDR3 length is 15 residues. From germline, CDR1 is SGHAT and CDR2 FQNNGV. J gave up 1 base and V 7 bases, and 6 bases lay outside the gene matches. The CDR3 here is CASTRLAVGTDTQYF. The CDR3 bases are TGTGCCAGCACCCGACTAGCGGTTGGCACAGATACGCAGTATTTT.

To note about this clone: Different DNA sequences within this sample yield the same CDR3. The CDR3 loop is CASSSSGTGLGGYTF. The CDR3 DNA follows: TGTGCCAGCAGTTCCTCCGGGACAGGCCTGGGCGGCTACACCTTC. J is TRBJ1-2 and V is TRBV6-5, with TRBD1 matching over 8 bases. V lost 4 bases and J lost 8; bases outside the gene matches: 12. The CDR3 is made up of 15 amino acids. Germline V gene lookup returns CDR1 MNHEY and CDR2 SVGAGI.

The CDR3 DNA sequence: TGTGCCAGCACGCTAGCGAGCTCCTACAATGAGCAGTTCTTC. This codes for CASTLASSYNEQFF. The V and J genes are TRBV28 and TRBJ2-1; a possible D gene is TRBD2 (6 bases). Germline values: CDR1 MDHEN, CDR2 SYDVKM. The CDR3 spans 14 residues. V gave up 7 bases and J gave up 0 bases, with 10 bases separating them.

The chain uses TRBV4-3 and TRBJ2-7; no clear D gene. The CDR3 loop spans 14 amino acids. Trimming took off 4 bases at V and 6 bases at J, with 16 bases between the two ends. Germline values: CDR1 LGHNA, CDR2 YSLEER. The CDR3 loop is CASSPSGQISEQYF. The CDR3, as DNA: TGCGCCAGCAGCCCCTCGGGTCAGATCTCCGAGCAGTACTTC.

This chain uses TRBV5-1 with TRBJ1-4, with TRBD1 identical over 7 bases. Germline V CDR1 and CDR2: SGHRS, YFSETQ. This CDR3 has 13 residues. After removal of 4 bases from V and 8 bases from J, the junction contained 5 bases not matched to a gene. The CDR3 bases are TGCGCCAGCAGCCCCCAGGGGGACGAAAAACTGTTTTTT. This codes for CASSPQGDEKLFF.

The chain employs TRBV10-2 and TRBJ2-1, with a possible D match to TRBD1 (6 bases). The ends were cut back, 2 bases at V and 0 bases at J, with 14 bases in the middle. CDR1 is WSHSY and CDR2 is SAAADI in the germline V gene. The CDR3 sequence is 17 residues long. The CDR3 nucleotides are TGCGCCAGCAGTGAGCCCAGGGACATAATCTCCTACAATGAGCAGTTCTTC. Translated, it gives CASSEPRDIISYNEQFF.

The chain's CDR3 is CASSRGTDGYTF. Written as DNA, the CDR3 is TGTGCCAGCAGCCGCGGGACAGATGGCTACACCTTC. V is TRBV11-3 and J is TRBJ1-2, with TRBD1 matching 7 bases. CDR1 and CDR2 (germline): SGHNT, YENEEA. The V segment lost 5 bases and the J segment 6 bases; nucleotides outside the gene matches: 3. The CDR3 consists of 12 residues.

The CDR3 DNA sequence: TGCGCCAGCAGTGAGTCGGACAGGGTGGACGAGCAGTACTTC. Its translation is CASSESDRVDEQYF. The chain is built from TRBV10-1 and TRBJ2-7; the match to TRBD1 covers 8 bases. V shed 0 bases, J shed 5 bases, and the junction held 3 bases outside the gene matches. CDR3 length: 14 residues. Germline CDR1 and CDR2: WNHNN and SYGVQD (reference sequence).

The chain has TRBV28 and TRBJ1-5, with TRBD1 identical over 9 bases. CDR3 length equals 18 residues. Germline assignment: CDR1 MDHEN and CDR2 SYDVKM. The V segment lost 2 bases and the J segment 2 bases; nucleotides outside the gene matches: 10. In DNA form, the CDR3 reads TGTGCCAGCAGTTTACTTGGGACAGGGAGCGGTCGCAATCAGCCCCAGCATTTT. Protein: CASSLLGTGSGRNQPQHF. Complete variable domain (other parts from reference TRBV28 and TRBJ1-5): DVKVTQSSRYLVKRTGEKVFLECVQDMDHENMFWYRQDPGLGLRLIYFSYDVKMKEKGDIPEGYSVSREKKERFSLILESASTNQTSMYLCASSLLGTGSGRNQPQHFGDGTRLSIL.

The chain has TRBV29-1 and TRBJ2-7; D call uncertain. V shed 6 bases and J shed 6 bases, with 12 bases lying between them. Germline V gene lookup returns CDR1 SQVTM and CDR2 ANQGSEA. The length of the CDR3 is 11 residues. CDR3 protein: CSVKNSLEQYF. Here the CDR3 DNA reads TGCAGCGTAAAAAACAGCCTCGAGCAGTACTTC.

The chain employs TRBV15 and TRBJ2-1; 7 nucleotides align to TRBD1. Germline V gives CDR1 LNHNV, CDR2 YYDKDF (reference sequence). V shed 3 bases, J shed 3 bases, and the junction held 8 bases outside the gene matches. The CDR3 consists of 16 residues. CDR3 in amino acids: CATSSGTAQLYNEQFF. The CDR3, as DNA: TGTGCCACCAGCAGTGGGACAGCCCAACTCTACAATGAGCAGTTCTTC.

This sequence joins TRBV6-5 and TRBJ1-2; TRBD1 matches 7 bases. Germline loops: CDR1 MNHEY, CDR2 SVGAGI. The CDR3 runs 13 residues. The trim removed 10 bases at V and 3 bases at J, leaving 8 bases unmatched. CDR3 sequence (DNA): TGTGCCACGCTTCGGGGACAGCACTATGGCTACACCTTC. As protein: CATLRGQHYGYTF.

The J gene is TRBJ2-5, the V gene TRBV2; D gene uncertain. V lost 4 bases and J 3 bases, leaving 3 bases between the germline ends. This CDR3 comprises 11 residues. Germline lookup yields CDR1 SNHLY and CDR2 FYNNEI. The CDR3 region is CASSVEETQYF. The DNA of the CDR3 is TGTGCCAGCAGTGTAGAAGAGACCCAGTACTTC.

The V gene is TRBV7-9, the J gene TRBJ1-2, with no clear D. CDR1 is SEHNR and CDR2 is FQNEAQ in the germline V gene (reference sequence). V dropped 1 base and J dropped 6 bases, with 9 bases sitting between them. This CDR3 is built from 13 residues. DNA for the CDR3: TGTGCCAGCAGCTTAGTCAGGAACGATGGCTACACCTTC. Amino acid sequence: CASSLVRNDGYTF.

The V and J genes are TRBV6-6 and TRBJ2-7; D is unclear. V lost 0 bases and J lost 2, with 8 bases in between. The CDR3 loop spans 14 amino acids. Germline CDR1 and CDR2: MNHNY and SVGAGI (reference sequence). The CDR3 nucleotides are TGTGCCAGCAGTTACTCAAGCGTTGCCTACGAGCAGTACTTC. Translated, it gives CASSYSSVAYEQYF.

J is TRBJ1-2 and V is TRBV11-2; TRBD1 is a possible D gene (6 bases). This CDR3 is built from 17 residues. V lost 7 bases, J lost 4 bases, and 25 bases lay in between. Germline CDR1 SGHAT, CDR2 FQNNGV. DNA of the CDR3: TGTGCCAGCACCCAGAGGGGTCGGGGGGCGGCAAGCTATGGCTACACCTTC. Translation: CASTQRGRGAASYGYTF.

This clone came up a few times. CDR3 in amino acids: CASKASGAYEQYF. The CDR3 DNA follows: TGTGCCAGCAAAGCGAGCGGGGCCTACGAGCAGTACTTC. This chain links TRBV3-1 (or the pseudogene TRBV3-2) with TRBJ2-7, with 7 bases lining up with TRBD2. Germline CDR1 reads LGHDT; CDR2 reads YNNKEL (reference sequence). The length of the CDR3 is 13 residues. V shed 7 bases and J 2 bases; nucleotides not matched to a gene: 5.

This sequence joins TRBV3-1 (or the pseudogene TRBV3-2) and TRBJ1-5; D unresolved. V lost 1 base and J 1 base, leaving 5 bases between the germline ends. This CDR3 region has 14 residues. CDR1 and CDR2 from the germline V gene are LGHDT and YNNKEL (reference sequence). The CDR3 DNA reads TGTGCCAGCAGCCAAGCCGGGAGCAATCAGCCCCAGCATTTT. This codes for CASSQAGSNQPQHF.

The chain employs TRBV4-1 and TRBJ1-2; TRBD1 matches 10 bases. This CDR3 has 18 residues. V shed 5 bases, J shed 8 bases, and the junction held 20 bases outside the gene matches. Germline V gene sequence: CDR1 MGHRA, CDR2 YSYEKL. The CDR3 sequence is CASSYTGTGASRGGGYTF. Written as DNA, the CDR3 is TGCGCCAGCAGCTATACCGGGACAGGGGCTTCCCGGGGGGGCGGCTACACCTTC.

The CDR3 is CASASGSRYEQYF. In DNA form, the CDR3 reads TGTGCCAGCGCTAGCGGGAGTCGGTACGAGCAGTACTTC. The V gene is TRBV6-5, the J gene TRBJ2-7; 10 bases agree with TRBD2. The trim removed 8 bases at V and 4 bases at J, leaving 5 bases unmatched. Germline V gene sequence: CDR1 MNHEY, CDR2 SVGAGI. The CDR3 contains 13 residues.

This chain uses TRBV21-1 with TRBJ1-4. TRBV21-1 is classified as a pseudogene. This CDR3 is 13 amino acids long. CDR3 bases: TGTGCCAGCAGCCCTAGATGTCACGAAAAACTGTTTTTT. Amino acid sequence: CASSPRCHEKLFF.